These 27 T cell receptor beta chains came from one sample sequenced in a study of T cells in Graves' hyperthyroidism and ophthalmopathy. Regions amplified from RNA transcripts were the TCR beta CDR3 regions. The HTBI set primed first-round TCR CDR3 RT-PCR. Using its own MiXCR run on the multiplex PCR reads, TCRdb lists one record per CDR3 protein. The repertoire holds around 450,000 distinct CDR3 sequences, with roughly 13% as singletons. The source material was blood. Receptor source: a woman aged 18-29 years with Graves' hyperthyroidism.

This clonotype has at least ten counts. The chain employs TRBV28 and TRBJ2-7, with 8 bases aligning to TRBD2. J gave up 4 bases and V 11 bases, and 7 bases lay outside the gene matches. CDR1 and CDR2 from the germline V gene are MDHEN and SYDVKM. This CDR3 spans 12 amino acids. The DNA for the CDR3 is TGTGCCTCGAGGAGCGGGAGTTACGAGCAGTACTTC. Translated, it gives CASRSGSYEQYF.

This clonotype has a count of ten or more. V and J are TRBV11-2 and TRBJ1-1, with TRBD1 as a possible D gene (6 bases). The germline gives CDR1 SGHAT, CDR2 FQNNGV. The CDR3 sequence is 11 residues long. Trimming took 10 bases from V and 7 from J, leaving 13 bases between them. The CDR3 bases are TGTGCCATCCGGGACACCTATGAAGCTTTCTTT. Its translation is CAIRDTYEAFF.

The chain carries TRBV19 and TRBJ2-7; D unresolved. Germline lookup yields CDR1 LNHDA and CDR2 SQIVND (reference sequence). The V end lost 3 bases, the J end lost 2 bases, and 11 bases lay between the germline ends. The CDR3 extends over 14 amino acids. The CDR3 sequence is CASSITSDTYEQYF. The CDR3, as DNA: TGTGCCAGTAGTATTACATCCGACACCTACGAGCAGTACTTC.

V is TRBV6-1 and J is TRBJ1-4; TRBD1 aligns across 7 bases. Germline V gene sequence: CDR1 MNHNS, CDR2 SASEGT. The trim removed 3 bases at V and 7 bases at J, leaving 11 bases unmatched. The CDR3 sequence is 16 residues long. The CDR3 reads CASSEGTASGGEKLFF. For the CDR3, the DNA is TGTGCCAGCAGTGAGGGCACGGCCTCAGGGGGTGAAAAACTGTTTTTT.

This clonotype came up a few times. The chain joins TRBV20-1 to TRBJ2-7; D is unclear. The CDR3 is made up of 17 amino acids. The germline V gene encodes CDR1 DFQATT and CDR2 SNEGSKA (reference sequence). Deletions cut 0 bases from V and 2 bases from J, with 20 bases between. This chain's CDR3 is CSARDAPTSQNAYEQYF. The CDR3 DNA is TGCAGTGCTAGAGATGCCCCTACGTCCCAAAATGCCTACGAGCAGTACTTC.

This clonotype was seen at least ten times. CDR3 nucleotide sequence: TGTGCCAGCAGTCAGGGGAGGAACATTCAGTACTTC. It specifies CASSQGRNIQYF. This chain joins TRBV7-8 and TRBJ2-4; tentatively, D is TRBD1 or TRBD2 (6 bases each). The CDR3 loop spans 12 amino acids. Trimming removed 6 bases at V and 7 bases at J, with 10 bases between. Germline loops: CDR1 SGHVS, CDR2 FQNEAQ.

This clonotype was counted a few times. The gene calls are TRBV9 and TRBJ2-1, with a possible D match to TRBD1 (5 bases). Trimming stripped 1 base from V and 8 bases from J, with 16 bases between. This CDR3 has 15 amino acids. The germline V gene encodes CDR1 SGDLS and CDR2 YYNGEE. CDR3 sequence: CASSVKVAQGDEQFF. CDR3 coding DNA: TGTGCCAGCAGCGTAAAGGTAGCCCAGGGTGATGAGCAGTTCTTC.

With respect to this clonotype: A much larger clone differs from this one at a single base, so this may be a read error. V gene TRBV11-1 combines with J gene TRBJ2-3; 16 positions match TRBD2. CDR1 and CDR2 (germline): SGHAT, FQDESV (reference sequence). The CDR3 runs to 17 residues. This chain's CDR3 is CASSSGTSGRATDTRYF. CDR3 in DNA: TGTGCCAGCAGCTCCGGGACTAGCGGGAGGGCCACAGATACGCGGTATTTT.

Only a few counts were recorded for this clonotype. This chain uses TRBV7-9 with TRBJ2-1, with unresolved D. Between the trimmed V and J ends, which lost 3 bases and 4 bases, there was a span of 16 bases. Germline values: CDR1 SEHNR, CDR2 FQNEAQ (reference sequence). The CDR3 is made up of 16 amino acids. CDR3: CASSFYAGSGYNEQFF. As DNA, the CDR3 is TGTGCCAGCAGCTTTTATGCCGGGTCAGGATACAATGAGCAGTTCTTC.

This clonotype was recorded a few times. An end of the junction differs from the germline gene, which may be a read error. J is TRBJ2-2 and V is TRBV6-1; D remains ambiguous. Per the germline V gene, CDR1 is MNHNS and CDR2 is SASEGT. The CDR3 length is 15 residues. CDR3 amino acids: CASCPDPLNAGELFF. CDR3 bases: TGTGCCAGTTGCCCAGACCCCTTGAACGCCGGGGAGCTGTTTTTT.

The rearrangement joins TRBV27 to TRBJ1-3, with 10 bases matching TRBD1. CDR1 and CDR2 (germline): MNHEY, SMNVEV (reference sequence). The ends lost 6 bases at V and 4 bases at J; junction bases unmatched: 9. This CDR3 spans 16 amino acids. The CDR3 coding sequence is TGTGCCAGCAGACGGACCGGGACAGGGGACGGAAACACCATATATTTT. Amino acids: CASRRTGTGDGNTIYF.

This clonotype was counted a few times. In DNA, the CDR3 is TGTGCCAGCAGCCAGGGGACTAGCGGGCTCTCCTACGAGCAGTACTTC. This gives the protein CASSQGTSGLSYEQYF. The chain couples TRBV3-1 to TRBJ2-7; 12 nucleotides align to TRBD2. Germline trimming cut 3 bases from V and 0 bases from J; bases unmatched to any gene: 3. This CDR3 is 16 amino acids long. CDR1 is LGHDT, CDR2 YNNKEL, per germline (reference sequence).

This clonotype was counted between two and nine times. V is TRBV7-6 and J is TRBJ2-2; TRBD2 matches at 9 bases. There are 16 residues in the CDR3. Germline trimming cut 5 bases from V and 5 bases from J; bases unmatched to any gene: 9. CDR1 is SGHVS, CDR2 FNYEAQ, per germline. The CDR3 protein is CASSPSASGVTGELFF. CDR3 DNA: TGTGCCAGCAGCCCTAGTGCTAGCGGGGTAACCGGGGAGCTGTTTTTT. Combining the CDR3 with reference TRBV7-6 and TRBJ2-2 gives the whole variable domain GAGVSQSPRYKVTKRGQDVALRCDPISGHVSLYWYRQALGQGPEFLTYFNYEAQQDKSGLPNDRFSAERPEGSISTLTIQRTEQRDSAMYRCASSPSASGVTGELFFGEGSRLTVL.

This clonotype was observed at least ten times. V is TRBV6-1 and J is TRBJ2-1; 8 bases fit TRBD2. The CDR3 covers 20 residues. Germline V CDR1 and CDR2: MNHNS, SASEGT. Trimming at V came to 8 bases and at J to 0 bases, leaving 21 bases not matched to a gene. CDR3 nucleotide sequence: TGTGCCAGCCAGAGGGAAGGGGGACTAGAGGCAAAGAGCTCCTACAATGAGCAGTTCTTC. Its protein product is CASQREGGLEAKSSYNEQFF.

This clonotype came up a few times. This chain joins TRBV15 and TRBJ2-1, with 7 nucleotides matching TRBD2. The junction had 3 bases not matched to a gene; V was cut back by 1 base and J by 6 bases. The germline CDR1 and CDR2 sequences are LNHNV and YYDKDF (reference sequence). CDR3 length equals 14 residues. The CDR3 DNA sequence: TGTGCCACCAGCAGAGCTACGGGGGGCAATGAGCAGTTCTTC. It yields the protein CATSRATGGNEQFF.

V usage is TRBV11-2 and J usage is TRBJ1-2; D is unresolved. Trimming left V 0 bases short and J 11 bases short, with 19 bases between. This CDR3 has 15 residues. Germline V gene sequence: CDR1 SGHAT, CDR2 FQNNGV. The CDR3 nucleotides are TGTGCCAGCAGCTTAGATCCCGGGCCGGCTGGTTCGTACACCTTC. Encoded protein: CASSLDPGPAGSYTF.

This clonotype has a count of ten or more. The CDR3, as DNA: TGTGCCAGCAGCCAAAGTTACACCGGGGAGCTGTTTTTT. Translated, it gives CASSQSYTGELFF. The J gene is TRBJ2-2, the V gene TRBV3-1; D is unresolved. CDR3 length equals 13 residues. In germline, CDR1 is LGHDT, CDR2 YNNKEL (reference sequence). V gave up 2 bases and J gave up 3 bases, with 4 bases separating them.

This clonotype was seen repeatedly, ten times or more. V is TRBV6-1 and J is TRBJ2-1, with 9 bases matching TRBD2. Germline lookup yields CDR1 MNHNS and CDR2 SASEGT. CDR3 length: 15 residues. J was trimmed by 4 bases and V by 5 bases; bases with no gene match: 6. CDR3 amino acids: CASSQLAGVYNEQFF. The CDR3, as DNA: TGTGCCAGCAGTCAGTTAGCGGGGGTATACAATGAGCAGTTCTTC.

The chain carries TRBV7-9 and TRBJ1-4, with D possibly being TRBD1 (5 bases). This CDR3 has 16 amino acids. Trimming took 6 bases from V and 7 from J, leaving 21 bases between them. Germline assignment: CDR1 SEHNR and CDR2 FQNEAQ (reference sequence). CDR3 sequence: CASRGREDISGEKLFF. As DNA, the CDR3 is TGTGCCAGCAGGGGCAGGGAGGATATTTCCGGTGAAAAACTGTTTTTT. Using reference TRBV7-9 and TRBJ1-4 for the parts outside the CDR3, the full variable domain is DTGVSQNPRHKITKRGQNVTFRCDPISEHNRLYWYRQTLGQGPEFLTYFQNEAQLEKSRLLSDRFSAERPKGSFSTLEIQRTEQGDSAMYLCASRGREDISGEKLFFGSGTQLSVL.

This clonotype was detected ten times or more. The rearrangement uses TRBV5-1 and TRBJ1-2; D might be TRBD1 (6 bases). The V end lost 0 bases, the J end lost 4 bases, and 13 bases lay between the germline ends. Per the germline V gene, CDR1 is SGHRS and CDR2 is YFSETQ. This CDR3 spans 15 amino acids. CDR3 sequence reads: CASSLEGGKGYGYTF. The CDR3, as DNA: TGCGCCAGCAGCTTGGAGGGGGGAAAGGGCTATGGCTACACCTTC.

This clonotype was counted a few times. The chain links TRBV30 to TRBJ2-4, with no clear D. Trimming stripped 0 bases from V and 2 bases from J, with 2 bases between. Germline V gives CDR1 GTSNPN, CDR2 SVGIG (reference sequence). This CDR3 comprises 12 residues. CDR3 sequence (DNA): TGTGCCTGGAGTGTATCCAAAAACATTCAGTACTTC. Protein sequence: CAWSVSKNIQYF.

This clonotype was detected ten times or more. J is TRBJ1-1 and V is TRBV20-1; tentatively, D is TRBD1 (6 bases). The ends were cut back, 0 bases at V and 4 bases at J, with 18 bases in the middle. CDR3 length: 16 amino acids. Germline V CDR1 and CDR2: DFQATT, SNEGSKA (reference sequence). The CDR3 DNA is TGCAGTGCTAGAGATGCAGCGGGGACACTGGGCACTGAAGCTTTCTTT. Residues: CSARDAAGTLGTEAFF.

This clonotype was picked up a small number of times. The rearrangement links TRBV20-1 to TRBJ1-1; D unclear. The V gene's germline CDR1 is DFQATT and CDR2 SNEGSKA (reference sequence). The CDR3 runs to 14 residues. The V end lost 4 bases, the J end lost 0 bases, and 12 bases lay between the germline ends. In DNA, the CDR3 is TGCAGTGCTATGTCCGGTGTAATGAACACTGAAGCTTTCTTT. Its protein product is CSAMSGVMNTEAFF.

This clonotype was counted many times. This chain's CDR3 is CASSPSPDRGNEQFF. The CDR3 region has the DNA TGTGCCAGCAGTCCTAGCCCCGACAGGGGCAATGAGCAGTTCTTC. The chain has TRBV6-2 or TRBV6-3 and TRBJ2-1; 8 nucleotides line up with TRBD1. The ends lost 5 bases at V and 6 bases at J; junction bases unmatched: 9. CDR1 is MNHEY, CDR2 SVGEGT, per germline. CDR3 size: 15 residues.

This clonotype turned up a few times. The chain recombines TRBV6-6 with TRBJ1-2, with 10 bases fitting TRBD1. This CDR3 comprises 16 residues. Trimming removed 1 base from V and 8 bases from J; junction bases left unmatched: 10. The germline V gene has CDR1 MNHNY and CDR2 SVGAGI (reference sequence). The CDR3 reads CASSYLDGTGALGYTF. The CDR3 DNA is TGTGCCAGCAGTTACTTAGATGGGACAGGGGCATTGGGCTACACCTTC.

This clonotype was seen many times. V and J are TRBV27 and TRBJ2-1, with 7 positions matching TRBD1. CDR1 is MNHEY, CDR2 SMNVEV, per germline (reference sequence). V was clipped by 6 bases and J by 3 bases; unmatched bases: 2. CDR3 length equals 13 residues. CDR3 residues: CASRRDSYNEQFF. CDR3 bases: TGTGCCAGCAGACGGGACAGCTACAATGAGCAGTTCTTC.

At least ten counts were recorded for this clonotype. This chain uses TRBV15 with TRBJ2-3; D not certain. The length of the CDR3 is 15 residues. Germline values: CDR1 LNHNV, CDR2 YYDKDF (reference sequence). V was trimmed by 3 bases and J by 4 bases, leaving 14 bases between them. CDR3 loop: CATSSTLDRADTQYF. As DNA, the CDR3 is TGTGCCACCAGCAGCACCCTTGACCGCGCAGATACGCAGTATTTT.